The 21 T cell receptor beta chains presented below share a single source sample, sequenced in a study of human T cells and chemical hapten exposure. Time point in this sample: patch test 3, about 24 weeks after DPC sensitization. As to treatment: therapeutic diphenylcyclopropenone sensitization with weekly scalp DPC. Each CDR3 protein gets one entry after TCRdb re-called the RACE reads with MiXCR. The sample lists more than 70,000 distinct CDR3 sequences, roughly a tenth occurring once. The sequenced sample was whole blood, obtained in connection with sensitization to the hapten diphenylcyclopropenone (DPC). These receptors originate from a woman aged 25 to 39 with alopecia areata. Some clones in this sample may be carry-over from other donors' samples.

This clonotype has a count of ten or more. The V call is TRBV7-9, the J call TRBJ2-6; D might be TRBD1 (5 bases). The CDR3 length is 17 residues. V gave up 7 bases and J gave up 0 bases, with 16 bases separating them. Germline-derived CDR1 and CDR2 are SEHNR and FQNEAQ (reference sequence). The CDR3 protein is CASTLLRGSSGANVLTF. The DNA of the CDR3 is TGTGCCAGCACCCTCCTAAGGGGAAGCTCTGGGGCCAACGTCCTGACTTTC.

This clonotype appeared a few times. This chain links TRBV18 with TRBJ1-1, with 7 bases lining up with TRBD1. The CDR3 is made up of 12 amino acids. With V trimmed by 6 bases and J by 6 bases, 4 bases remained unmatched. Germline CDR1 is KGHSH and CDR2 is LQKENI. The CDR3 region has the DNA TGTGCCAGCTCCCGGGACAGCTCTGAAGCTTTCTTT. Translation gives CASSRDSSEAFF.

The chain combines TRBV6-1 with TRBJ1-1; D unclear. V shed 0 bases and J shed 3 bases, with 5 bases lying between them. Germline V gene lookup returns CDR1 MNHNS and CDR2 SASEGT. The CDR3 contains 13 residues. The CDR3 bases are TGTGCCAGCAGTGAAGCGCTTTACACTGAAGCTTTCTTT. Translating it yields CASSEALYTEAFF.

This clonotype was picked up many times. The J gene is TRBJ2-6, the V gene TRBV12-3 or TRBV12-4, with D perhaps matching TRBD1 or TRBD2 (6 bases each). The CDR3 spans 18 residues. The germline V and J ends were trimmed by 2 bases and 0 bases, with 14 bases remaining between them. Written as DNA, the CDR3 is TGTGCCAGCAGTTTATGGGGGGCCGCCATCTCTGGGGCCAACGTCCTGACTTTC. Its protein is CASSLWGAAISGANVLTF.

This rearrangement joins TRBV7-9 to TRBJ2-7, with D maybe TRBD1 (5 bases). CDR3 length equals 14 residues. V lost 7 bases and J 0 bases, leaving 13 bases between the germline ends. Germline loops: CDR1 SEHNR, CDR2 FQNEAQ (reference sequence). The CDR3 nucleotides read TGTGCCAGCATCTCGGACACCAACTCCTACGAGCAGTACTTC. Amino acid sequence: CASISDTNSYEQYF.

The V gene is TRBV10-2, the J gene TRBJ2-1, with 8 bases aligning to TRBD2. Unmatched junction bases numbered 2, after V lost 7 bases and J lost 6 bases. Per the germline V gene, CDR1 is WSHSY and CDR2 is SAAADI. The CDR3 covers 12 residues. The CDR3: CASIGTSNEQFF. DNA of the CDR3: TGCGCCAGCATCGGGACTAGCAATGAGCAGTTCTTC.

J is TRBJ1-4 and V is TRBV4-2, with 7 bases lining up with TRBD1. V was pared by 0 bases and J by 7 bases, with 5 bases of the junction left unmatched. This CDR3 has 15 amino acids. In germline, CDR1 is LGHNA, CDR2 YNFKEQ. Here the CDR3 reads CASSQDTRGSEKLFF. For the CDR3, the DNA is TGTGCCAGCAGCCAAGATACCAGGGGGAGTGAAAAACTGTTTTTT.

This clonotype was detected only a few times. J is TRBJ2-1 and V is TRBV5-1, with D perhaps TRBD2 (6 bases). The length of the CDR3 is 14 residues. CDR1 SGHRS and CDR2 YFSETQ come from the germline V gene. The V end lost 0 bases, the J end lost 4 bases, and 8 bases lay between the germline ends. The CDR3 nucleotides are TGCGCCAGCAGCTTGGCGACTAGTTACAATGAGCAGTTCTTC. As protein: CASSLATSYNEQFF.

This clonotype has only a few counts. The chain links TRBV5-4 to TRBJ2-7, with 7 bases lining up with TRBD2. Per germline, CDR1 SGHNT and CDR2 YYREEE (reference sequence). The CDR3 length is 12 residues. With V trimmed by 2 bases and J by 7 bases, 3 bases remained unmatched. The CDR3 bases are TGTGCCAGCAGCTTCGGGGAGGGTGAGCAGTACTTC. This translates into CASSFGEGEQYF.

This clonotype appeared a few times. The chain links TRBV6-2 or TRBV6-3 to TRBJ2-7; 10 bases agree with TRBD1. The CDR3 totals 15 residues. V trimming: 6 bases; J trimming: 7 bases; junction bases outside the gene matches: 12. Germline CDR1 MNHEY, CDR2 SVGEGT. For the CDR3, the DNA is TGTGCCAGCAGGCCCGCCGGGACAGGGGTATCTGAGCAGTACTTC. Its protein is CASRPAGTGVSEQYF.

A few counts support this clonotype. For the CDR3, the DNA is TGTGCCTGGAGTACCTCCCGTCAGGCTGGCTACACCTTC. This encodes CAWSTSRQAGYTF. This chain connects TRBV30 to TRBJ1-2, with no clear D. The CDR3 extends over 13 amino acids. V lost 2 bases, J lost 7 bases, and 14 bases lay in between. Germline V CDR1 and CDR2: GTSNPN, SVGIG (reference sequence).

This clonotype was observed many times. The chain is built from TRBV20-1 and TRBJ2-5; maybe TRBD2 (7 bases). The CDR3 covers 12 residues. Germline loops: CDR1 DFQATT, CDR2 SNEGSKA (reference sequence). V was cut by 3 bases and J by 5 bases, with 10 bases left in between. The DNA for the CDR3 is TGCAGTGCTAGGGGGGGGCTGGAGACCCAGTACTTC. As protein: CSARGGLETQYF.

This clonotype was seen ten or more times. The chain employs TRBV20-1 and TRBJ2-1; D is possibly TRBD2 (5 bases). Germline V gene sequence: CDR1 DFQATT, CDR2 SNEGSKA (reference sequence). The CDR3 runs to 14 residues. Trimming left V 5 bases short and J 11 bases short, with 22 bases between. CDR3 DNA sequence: TGCAGTGCTCCCCCGGTCGGACTCGCGACCAAGCAGTTCTTC. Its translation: CSAPPVGLATKQFF.

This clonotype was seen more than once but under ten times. For the CDR3, the DNA is TGTGCCAGCACCCCGCCTTCCCCCTACGAGCAGTACTTC. This encodes CASTPPSPYEQYF. The chain uses TRBV28 and TRBJ2-7; D unresolved. Germline V gene sequence: CDR1 MDHEN, CDR2 SYDVKM. Trimming removed 7 bases from V and 2 bases from J, with 12 bases in between. The length of the CDR3 is 13 residues.

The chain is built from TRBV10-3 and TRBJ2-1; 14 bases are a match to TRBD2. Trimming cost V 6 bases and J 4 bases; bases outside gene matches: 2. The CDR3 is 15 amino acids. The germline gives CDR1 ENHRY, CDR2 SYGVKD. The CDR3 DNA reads TGTGCCATCAGAGGGACTAGCGGGGGTTACAATGAGCAGTTCTTC. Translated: CAIRGTSGGYNEQFF.

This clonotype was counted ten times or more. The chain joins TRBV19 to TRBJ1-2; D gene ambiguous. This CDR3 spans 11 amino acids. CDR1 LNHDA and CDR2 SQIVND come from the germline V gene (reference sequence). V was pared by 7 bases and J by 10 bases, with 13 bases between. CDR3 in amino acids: CASKRNMDYTF. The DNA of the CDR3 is TGTGCCAGTAAAAGAAACATGGACTACACCTTC.

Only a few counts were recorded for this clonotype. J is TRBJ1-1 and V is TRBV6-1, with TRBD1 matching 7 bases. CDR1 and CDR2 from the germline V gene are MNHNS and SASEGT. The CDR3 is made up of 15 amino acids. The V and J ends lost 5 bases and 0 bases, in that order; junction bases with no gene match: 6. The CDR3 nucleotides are TGTGCCAGCAGTCTGGACAGGTGGATGAACACTGAAGCTTTCTTT. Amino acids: CASSLDRWMNTEAFF.

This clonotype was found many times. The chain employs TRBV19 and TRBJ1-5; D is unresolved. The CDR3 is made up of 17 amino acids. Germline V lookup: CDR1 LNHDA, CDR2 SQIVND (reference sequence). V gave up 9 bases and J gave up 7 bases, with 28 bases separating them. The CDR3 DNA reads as TGTGCCAGCTCGCCTCTACTGACTTGGGAATATGGGCAGCCCCAGCATTTT. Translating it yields CASSPLLTWEYGQPQHF.

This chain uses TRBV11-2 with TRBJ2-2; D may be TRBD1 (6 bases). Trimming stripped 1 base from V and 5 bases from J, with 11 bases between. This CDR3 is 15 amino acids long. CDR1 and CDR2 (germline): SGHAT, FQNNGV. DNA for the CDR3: TGTGCCAGCAGCTTAGGGCAGGGGTTGACCGGGGAGCTGTTTTTT. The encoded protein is CASSLGQGLTGELFF.

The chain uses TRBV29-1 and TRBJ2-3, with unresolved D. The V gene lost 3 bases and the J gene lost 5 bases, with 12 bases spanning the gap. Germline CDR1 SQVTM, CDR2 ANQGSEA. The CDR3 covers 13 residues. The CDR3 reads CSVEGRKGDTQYF. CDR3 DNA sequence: TGCAGCGTTGAGGGCCGGAAGGGAGATACGCAGTATTTT.

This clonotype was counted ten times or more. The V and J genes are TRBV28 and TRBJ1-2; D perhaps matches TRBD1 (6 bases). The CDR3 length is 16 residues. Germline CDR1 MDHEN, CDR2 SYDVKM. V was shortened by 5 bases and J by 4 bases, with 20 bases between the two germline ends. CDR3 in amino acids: CASSRPGGAQGYGYTF. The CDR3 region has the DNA TGTGCCAGCAGTCGCCCGGGGGGCGCCCAGGGCTATGGCTACACCTTC.